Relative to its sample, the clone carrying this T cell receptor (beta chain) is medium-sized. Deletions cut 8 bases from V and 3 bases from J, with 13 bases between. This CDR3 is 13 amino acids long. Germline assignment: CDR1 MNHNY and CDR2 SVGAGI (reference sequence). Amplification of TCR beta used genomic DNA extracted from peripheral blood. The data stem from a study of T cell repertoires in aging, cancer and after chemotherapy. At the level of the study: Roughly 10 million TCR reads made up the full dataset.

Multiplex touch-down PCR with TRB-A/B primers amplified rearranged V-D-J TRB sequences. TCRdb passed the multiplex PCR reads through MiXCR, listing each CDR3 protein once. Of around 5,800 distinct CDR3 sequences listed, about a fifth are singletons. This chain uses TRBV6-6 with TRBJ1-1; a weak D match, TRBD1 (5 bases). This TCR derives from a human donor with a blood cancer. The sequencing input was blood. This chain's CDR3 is CASQVDTYTEAFF. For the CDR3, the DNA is TGTGCCAGCCAGGTGGACACCTACACTGAAGCTTTCTTT.